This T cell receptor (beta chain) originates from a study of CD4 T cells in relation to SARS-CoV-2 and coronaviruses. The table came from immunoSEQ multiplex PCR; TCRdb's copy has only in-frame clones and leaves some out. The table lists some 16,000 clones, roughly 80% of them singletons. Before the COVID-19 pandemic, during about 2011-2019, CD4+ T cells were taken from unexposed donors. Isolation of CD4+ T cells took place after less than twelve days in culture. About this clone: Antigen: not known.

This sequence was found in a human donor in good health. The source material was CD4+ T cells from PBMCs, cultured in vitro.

Here the CDR3 reads CATSGDRGSNEQFF. DNA for the CDR3: TGTGCCACCTCGGGGGACAGGGGGTCCAATGAGCAGTTCTTC. The chain uses TRBV24-1 and TRBJ2-1, with 11 positions matching TRBD1. The CDR3 is 14 residues long. CDR1 is KGHDR and CDR2 is SFDVKD in the germline V gene. Germline trimming cut 9 bases from V and 6 bases from J; bases unmatched to any gene: 6.